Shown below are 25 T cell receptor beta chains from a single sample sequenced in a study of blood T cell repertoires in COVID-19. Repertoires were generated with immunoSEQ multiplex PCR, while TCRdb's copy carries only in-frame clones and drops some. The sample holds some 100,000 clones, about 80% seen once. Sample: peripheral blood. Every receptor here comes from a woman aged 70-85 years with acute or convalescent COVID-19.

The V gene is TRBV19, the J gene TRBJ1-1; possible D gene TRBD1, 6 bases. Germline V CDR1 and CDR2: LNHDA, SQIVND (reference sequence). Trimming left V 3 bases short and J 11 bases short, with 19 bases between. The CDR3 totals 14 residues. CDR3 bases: TGTGCCAGTAGTATCCCCCTCGTGGGGGGGCTGGCTTTCTTT. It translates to CASSIPLVGGLAFF.

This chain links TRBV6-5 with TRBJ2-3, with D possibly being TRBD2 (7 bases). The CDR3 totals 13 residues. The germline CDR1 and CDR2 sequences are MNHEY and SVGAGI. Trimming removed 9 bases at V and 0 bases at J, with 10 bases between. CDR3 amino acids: CASRGASTDTQYF. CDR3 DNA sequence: TGTGCCAGTCGGGGGGCGAGCACAGATACGCAGTATTTT.

In nucleotides, the CDR3 is TGCGCCAGCAGCTTGGGAGGGGCGCACAGGGGAGATGAAAAACTGTTTTTT. It translates to CASSLGGAHRGDEKLFF. V usage is TRBV5-1 and J usage is TRBJ1-4; 7 bases align to TRBD1. In germline, CDR1 is SGHRS, CDR2 YFSETQ. Trimming at V came to 0 bases and at J to 6 bases, leaving 11 bases not matched to a gene. CDR3 length: 17 residues.

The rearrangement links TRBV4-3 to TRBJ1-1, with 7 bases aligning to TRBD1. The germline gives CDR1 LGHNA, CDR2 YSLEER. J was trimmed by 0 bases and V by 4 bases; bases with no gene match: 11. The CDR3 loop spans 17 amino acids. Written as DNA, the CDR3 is TGCGCCAGCAGCCCACGGACAGGCAATCCCTTGAACACTGAAGCTTTCTTT. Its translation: CASSPRTGNPLNTEAFF.

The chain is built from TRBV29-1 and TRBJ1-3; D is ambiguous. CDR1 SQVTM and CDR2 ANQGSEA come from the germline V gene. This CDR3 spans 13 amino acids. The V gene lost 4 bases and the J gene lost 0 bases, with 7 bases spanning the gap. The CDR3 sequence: CSVGQVSGNTIYF. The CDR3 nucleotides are TGCAGCGTTGGGCAGGTCTCTGGAAACACCATATATTTT.

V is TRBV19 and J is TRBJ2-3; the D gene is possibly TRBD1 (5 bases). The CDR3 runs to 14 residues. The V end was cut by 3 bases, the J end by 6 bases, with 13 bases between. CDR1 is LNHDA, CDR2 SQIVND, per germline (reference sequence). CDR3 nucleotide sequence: TGTGCCAGTAGTATGGGGCAGGGCGGCGATACGCAGTATTTT. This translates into CASSMGQGGDTQYF.

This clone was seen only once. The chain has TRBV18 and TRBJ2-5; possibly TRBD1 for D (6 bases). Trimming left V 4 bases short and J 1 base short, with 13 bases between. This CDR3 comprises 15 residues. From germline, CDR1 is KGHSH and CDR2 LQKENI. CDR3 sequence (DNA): TGTGCCAGCTCACTCAGTATACAGGGCCAAGAGACCCAGTACTTC. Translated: CASSLSIQGQETQYF.

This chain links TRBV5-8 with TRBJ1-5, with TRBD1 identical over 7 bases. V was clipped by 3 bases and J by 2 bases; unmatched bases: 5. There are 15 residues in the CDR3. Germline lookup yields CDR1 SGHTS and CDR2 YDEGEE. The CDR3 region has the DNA TGTGCCAGCAGCTCGGGACAGAATCGCAATCAGCCCCAGCATTTT. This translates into CASSSGQNRNQPQHF.

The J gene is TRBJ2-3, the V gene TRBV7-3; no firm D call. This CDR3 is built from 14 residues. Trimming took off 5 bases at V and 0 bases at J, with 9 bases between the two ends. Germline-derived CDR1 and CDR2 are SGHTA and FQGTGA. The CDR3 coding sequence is TGTGCCAGCAGCCCAGGTGCTAGCACAGATACGCAGTATTTT. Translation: CASSPGASTDTQYF. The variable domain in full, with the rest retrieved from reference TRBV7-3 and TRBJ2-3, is GAGVSQTPSNKVTEKGKYVELRCDPISGHTALYWYRQSLGQGPEFLIYFQGTGAADDSGLPNDRFFAVRPEGSVSTLKIQRTERGDSAVYLCASSPGASTDTQYFGPGTRLTVL.

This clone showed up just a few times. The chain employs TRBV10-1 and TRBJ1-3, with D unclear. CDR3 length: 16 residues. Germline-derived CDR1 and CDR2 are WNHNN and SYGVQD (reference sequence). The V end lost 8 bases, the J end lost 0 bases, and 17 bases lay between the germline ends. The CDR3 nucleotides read TGCGCCAGCTTATTAGTGGAGGGTTTCTCTGGAAACACCATATATTTT. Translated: CASLLVEGFSGNTIYF.

The CDR3 loop is CASSTARVGNTEAFF. The CDR3 nucleotides are TGTGCCAGTAGTACAGCCAGGGTGGGGAACACTGAAGCTTTCTTT. This chain connects TRBV19 to TRBJ1-1; perhaps TRBD1 as D (5 bases). The germline V and J ends were trimmed by 4 bases and 1 base, with 13 bases remaining between them. Germline loops: CDR1 LNHDA, CDR2 SQIVND (reference sequence). The CDR3 runs 15 residues.

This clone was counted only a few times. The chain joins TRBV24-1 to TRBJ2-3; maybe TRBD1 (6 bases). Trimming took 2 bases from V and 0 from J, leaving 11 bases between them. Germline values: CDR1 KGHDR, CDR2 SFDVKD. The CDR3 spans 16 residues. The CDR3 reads CATSDSRTASTDTQYF. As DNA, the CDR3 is TGTGCCACCAGTGATTCCCGGACAGCCAGCACAGATACGCAGTATTTT.

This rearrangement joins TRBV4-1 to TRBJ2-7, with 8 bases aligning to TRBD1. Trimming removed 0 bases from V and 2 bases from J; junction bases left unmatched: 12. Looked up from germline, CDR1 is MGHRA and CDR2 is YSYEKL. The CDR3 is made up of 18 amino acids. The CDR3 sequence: CASSQDLSLQGDTYEQYF. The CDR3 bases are TGCGCCAGCAGCCAAGATCTTTCCCTACAGGGGGACACCTACGAGCAGTACTTC.

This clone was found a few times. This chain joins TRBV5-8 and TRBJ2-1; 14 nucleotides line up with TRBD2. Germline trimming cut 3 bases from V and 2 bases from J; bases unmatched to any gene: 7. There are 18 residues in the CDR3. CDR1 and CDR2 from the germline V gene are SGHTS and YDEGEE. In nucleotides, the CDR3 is TGTGCCAGCAGCTCTTGGACTAGCGGGGGGAATACCTACAATGAGCAGTTCTTC. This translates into CASSSWTSGGNTYNEQFF. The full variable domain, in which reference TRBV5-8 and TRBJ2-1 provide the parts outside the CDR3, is EAGVTQSPTHLIKTRGQQATLRCSPISGHTSVYWYQQALGLGLQFLLWYDEGEERNRGNFPPRFSGRQFPNYSSELNVNALELEDSALYLCASSSWTSGGNTYNEQFFGPGTRLTVL.

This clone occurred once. CDR3 region: CASSLGGEGNTIYF. Here the CDR3 DNA reads TGTGCCAGCAGTCTAGGGGGAGAGGGAAACACCATATATTTT. This sequence joins TRBV7-2 and TRBJ1-3, with a possible D match to TRBD1 (6 bases). Deletions cut 6 bases from V and 4 bases from J, with 13 bases between. The germline gives CDR1 SGHTA, CDR2 FQGNSA. This CDR3 contains 14 residues.

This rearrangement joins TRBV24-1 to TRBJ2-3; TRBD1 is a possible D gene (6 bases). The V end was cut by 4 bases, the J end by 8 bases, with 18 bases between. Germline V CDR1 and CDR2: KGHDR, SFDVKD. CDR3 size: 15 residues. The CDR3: CATSDRTRQDPTQYF. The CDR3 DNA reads TGTGCCACCAGTGACCGGACTCGACAGGATCCTACGCAGTATTTT.

CDR3 sequence (DNA): TGTGCCAGTAGTATTGGGGACAGGGTGAATCAGCCCCAGCATTTT. Encoded protein: CASSIGDRVNQPQHF. The V and J genes are TRBV19 and TRBJ1-5; TRBD1 matches 9 bases. Unmatched junction bases numbered 4, after V lost 3 bases and J lost 4 bases. This CDR3 is 15 amino acids long. From germline, CDR1 is LNHDA and CDR2 SQIVND (reference sequence).

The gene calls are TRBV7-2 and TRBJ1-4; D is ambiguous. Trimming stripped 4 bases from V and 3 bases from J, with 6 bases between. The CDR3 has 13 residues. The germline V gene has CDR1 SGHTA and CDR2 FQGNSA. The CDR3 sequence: CASSSGSNEKLFF. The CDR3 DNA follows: TGTGCCAGCAGCTCGGGGTCTAATGAAAAACTGTTTTTT.

Here the CDR3 reads CASRVGTGGVEKLFF. The CDR3 DNA reads as TGTGCCAGCAGGGTTGGGACAGGGGGTGTTGAAAAACTGTTTTTT. The V gene is TRBV2, the J gene TRBJ1-4, with 11 bases identical to TRBD1. V shed 6 bases and J 7 bases; nucleotides not matched to a gene: 7. This CDR3 has 15 residues. Germline V lookup: CDR1 SNHLY, CDR2 FYNNEI.

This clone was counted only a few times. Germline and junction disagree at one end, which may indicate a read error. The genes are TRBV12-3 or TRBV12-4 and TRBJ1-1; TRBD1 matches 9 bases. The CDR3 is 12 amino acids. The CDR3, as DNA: TGTGCCAGCAGCAGGCCACCCGGGACAGGGAACTTT. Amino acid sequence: CASSRPPGTGNF.

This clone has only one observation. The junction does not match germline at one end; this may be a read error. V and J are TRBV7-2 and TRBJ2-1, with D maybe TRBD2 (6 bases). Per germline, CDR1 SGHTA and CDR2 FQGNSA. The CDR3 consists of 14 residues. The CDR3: CASSLAFSGDERFF. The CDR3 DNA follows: TGTGCCAGCAGCTTAGCTTTCTCGGGGGACGAGCGGTTCTTC.

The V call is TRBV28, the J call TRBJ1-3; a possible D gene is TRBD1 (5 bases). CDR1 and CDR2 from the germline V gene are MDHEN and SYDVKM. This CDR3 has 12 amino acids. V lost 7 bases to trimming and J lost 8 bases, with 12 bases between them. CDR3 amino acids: CASTRAGHTIYF. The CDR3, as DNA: TGTGCCAGCACCAGGGCGGGGCACACCATATATTTT.

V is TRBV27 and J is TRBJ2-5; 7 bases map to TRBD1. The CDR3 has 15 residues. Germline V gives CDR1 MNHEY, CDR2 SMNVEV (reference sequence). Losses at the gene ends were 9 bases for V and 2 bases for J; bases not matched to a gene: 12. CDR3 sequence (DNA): TGTGCCAGTGGACCAGAGGGACAGAAACAAGAGACCCAGTACTTC. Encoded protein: CASGPEGQKQETQYF.

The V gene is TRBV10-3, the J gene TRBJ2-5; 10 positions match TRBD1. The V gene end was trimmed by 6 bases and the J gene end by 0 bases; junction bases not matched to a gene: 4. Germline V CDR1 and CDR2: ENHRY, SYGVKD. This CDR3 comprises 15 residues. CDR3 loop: CAIRGDRGYQETQYF. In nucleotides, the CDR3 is TGTGCCATCAGGGGGGACAGGGGCTACCAAGAGACCCAGTACTTC.

The CDR3 loop is CASSQTGAYEAFF. CDR3 bases: TGTGCCAGCAGTCAGACAGGGGCCTATGAAGCTTTCTTT. This chain uses TRBV6-5 with TRBJ1-1; 8 bases align to TRBD1. This CDR3 is 13 amino acids long. Germline V gene data show CDR1 as MNHEY and CDR2 as SVGAGI. The V gene end was trimmed by 5 bases and the J gene end by 7 bases; junction bases not matched to a gene: 6.